These T cell receptor beta chains were read from a single sample in a study of human T cells and chemical hapten exposure. One entry per CDR3 protein, called by TCRdb with MiXCR from the 5' RACE reads. The sample holds 130,000 or so distinct CDR3 sequences, roughly 4% seen once. The receptor source for this set is a female donor in good health. CDR3s include the opening cysteine and the closing phenylalanine or tryptophan. The order of the fields is V gene, clone size, D gene, J gene, CDR3 protein, CDR3 DNA. D genes are given only for firm matches. The listing skips clone size in some rows; elsewhere it reads once, few, many or a size class.

v_call: TRBV2
clone_size: NA
d_call: NA
j_call: TRBJ2-2
cdr3_aa: CASKLHPGGELFF
cdr3_nt: TGTGCCAGCAAACTCCACCCCGGGGGGGAGCTGTTTTTT

v_call: TRBV12-3/TRBV12-4
clone_size: many
d_call: TRBD1
j_call: TRBJ1-1
cdr3_aa: CASSLGGTGVRQTEAFF
cdr3_nt: TGTGCCAGCAGTTTAGGGGGGACAGGGGTCAGACAAACTGAAGCTTTCTTT

v_call: TRBV9
clone_size: many
d_call: TRBD2
j_call: TRBJ2-5
cdr3_aa: CASSRHGLAGVMETQYF
cdr3_nt: TGTGCCAGCAGCCGACACGGACTAGCGGGGGTTATGGAGACCCAGTACTTC

v_call: TRBV7-2
clone_size: few
d_call: NA
j_call: TRBJ2-1
cdr3_aa: CASSLDTSGEQFF
cdr3_nt: TGTGCCAGCAGCCTAGACACTTCAGGAGAGCAGTTCTTC

v_call: TRBV6-6
clone_size: many
d_call: NA
j_call: TRBJ2-2
cdr3_aa: CASTGWDGLSNHGELFF
cdr3_nt: TGTGCCAGCACCGGATGGGACGGCCTTAGTAATCACGGGGAGCTGTTTTTT

v_call: TRBV2
clone_size: few
d_call: NA
j_call: TRBJ2-7
cdr3_aa: CASSIEASTYEQYF
cdr3_nt: TGTGCCAGCAGTATCGAGGCTAGCACCTACGAGCAGTACTTC

v_call: TRBV11-1
clone_size: many
d_call: NA
j_call: TRBJ2-7
cdr3_aa: CASSFTWGTYEQYF
cdr3_nt: TGTGCCAGCAGCTTCACCTGGGGGACCTACGAGCAGTACTTC

v_call: TRBV9
clone_size: NA
d_call: NA
j_call: TRBJ1-1
cdr3_aa: CASSATPRTDTEAFF
cdr3_nt: TGTGCCAGCAGCGCGACCCCCAGGACGGACACTGAAGCTTTCTTT

v_call: TRBV11-2
clone_size: NA
d_call: NA
j_call: TRBJ1-1
cdr3_aa: CASSMARILLTEAFF
cdr3_nt: TGTGCCAGCAGCATGGCACGAATCCTTCTCACTGAAGCTTTCTTT

v_call: TRBV5-1
clone_size: many
d_call: NA
j_call: TRBJ1-2
cdr3_aa: CASSLGAGAGYTF
cdr3_nt: TGCGCCAGCAGCTTGGGGGCAGGGGCCGGCTACACCTTC

v_call: TRBV4-3
clone_size: many
d_call: TRBD2
j_call: TRBJ2-1
cdr3_aa: CASSQEASGGREQFF
cdr3_nt: TGCGCCAGCAGCCAAGAGGCTAGCGGGGGCCGGGAGCAGTTCTTC

v_call: TRBV10-3
clone_size: many
d_call: NA
j_call: TRBJ1-2
cdr3_aa: CAIRTGTRPFYGYTF
cdr3_nt: TGTGCCATCAGAACCGGGACAAGGCCTTTCTATGGCTACACCTTC

v_call: TRBV5-4
clone_size: many
d_call: NA
j_call: TRBJ1-1
cdr3_aa: CASSRRTGGTEAFF
cdr3_nt: TGTGCCAGCAGTCGAAGGACGGGGGGCACTGAAGCTTTCTTT

v_call: TRBV20-1
clone_size: many
d_call: NA
j_call: TRBJ1-1
cdr3_aa: CSARDQYPEAFF
cdr3_nt: TGCAGTGCTAGAGACCAGTACCCCGAGGCTTTCTTT

v_call: TRBV27
clone_size: many
d_call: NA
j_call: TRBJ2-3
cdr3_aa: CASSTNDPPYTQYF
cdr3_nt: TGTGCCAGCAGTACCAATGATCCCCCATATACGCAGTATTTT

v_call: TRBV7-2
clone_size: many
d_call: NA
j_call: TRBJ2-7
cdr3_aa: CASSLFWGGPYEQYF
cdr3_nt: TGTGCCAGCAGCTTATTCTGGGGCGGGCCCTACGAGCAGTACTTC

v_call: TRBV13
clone_size: NA
d_call: TRBD1
j_call: TRBJ1-1
cdr3_aa: CASSADRDYTEAFF
cdr3_nt: TGTGCCAGCAGCGCCGACAGGGACTACACTGAAGCTTTCTTT

v_call: TRBV9
clone_size: many
d_call: NA
j_call: TRBJ1-6
cdr3_aa: CASSVLEGLNSPLHF
cdr3_nt: TGTGCCAGCAGCGTCTTAGAAGGTCTTAATTCACCCCTCCACTTT

v_call: TRBV7-9
clone_size: many
d_call: NA
j_call: TRBJ2-1
cdr3_aa: CASSLHREGNEQFF
cdr3_nt: TGTGCCAGCAGCTTACACAGGGAAGGCAATGAGCAGTTCTTC

v_call: TRBV10-3
clone_size: many
d_call: TRBD2
j_call: TRBJ2-3
cdr3_aa: CAIMGSSGGAADTQYF
cdr3_nt: TGTGCCATCATGGGGAGCAGCGGGGGGGCGGCAGATACGCAGTATTTT

v_call: TRBV7-9
clone_size: many
d_call: TRBD1
j_call: TRBJ2-3
cdr3_aa: CASSSDRRADTQYF
cdr3_nt: TGTGCCAGCAGCTCGGACAGGCGCGCAGATACGCAGTATTTT

v_call: TRBV4-2
clone_size: many
d_call: TRBD2
j_call: TRBJ2-1
cdr3_aa: CASSQEHSDLGLAGEQFF
cdr3_nt: TGTGCCAGCAGCCAAGAGCATTCCGATCTAGGTCTAGCGGGGGAGCAGTTCTTC

v_call: TRBV29-1
clone_size: NA
d_call: NA
j_call: TRBJ1-1
cdr3_aa: CSVEEGGGNTEAFF
cdr3_nt: TGCAGCGTTGAAGAGGGGGGCGGGAACACTGAAGCTTTCTTT

v_call: TRBV7-2
clone_size: many
d_call: NA
j_call: TRBJ2-6
cdr3_aa: CASSLAGTPNSGANVLTF
cdr3_nt: TGTGCCAGCAGCTTAGCCGGGACACCGAACTCTGGGGCCAACGTCCTGACTTTC

v_call: TRBV25-1
clone_size: NA
d_call: NA
j_call: TRBJ1-1
cdr3_aa: CASSGLTGLSGEAFF
cdr3_nt: TGTGCCAGCAGTGGATTAACAGGTTTATCGGGTGAAGCTTTCTTT

v_call: TRBV5-1
clone_size: many
d_call: TRBD1
j_call: TRBJ2-2
cdr3_aa: CASSSPLTGGDTGELFF
cdr3_nt: TGCGCCAGCAGCTCTCCCTTGACAGGGGGCGACACCGGGGAGCTGTTTTTT

v_call: TRBV7-2
clone_size: NA
d_call: NA
j_call: TRBJ2-1
cdr3_aa: CASSLVAIEQFF
cdr3_nt: TGTGCCAGCAGCTTAGTAGCTATTGAGCAGTTCTTC

v_call: TRBV10-3
clone_size: many
d_call: TRBD1
j_call: TRBJ1-2
cdr3_aa: CAISGTGVGGYTF
cdr3_nt: TGTGCCATCAGTGGGACAGGGGTCGGTGGCTACACCTTC

v_call: TRBV13
clone_size: many
d_call: NA
j_call: TRBJ2-1
cdr3_aa: CASSSGEGRARYNEQFF
cdr3_nt: TGTGCCAGCAGCTCAGGGGAGGGGCGCGCTCGTTACAATGAGCAGTTCTTC

v_call: TRBV7-9
clone_size: many
d_call: TRBD1
j_call: TRBJ2-3
cdr3_aa: CASSSTGQLTSTDTQYF
cdr3_nt: TGTGCCAGCAGCAGCACGGGACAGCTCACTAGCACAGATACGCAGTATTTT

v_call: TRBV14
clone_size: many
d_call: NA
j_call: TRBJ2-1
cdr3_aa: CASSQAGGLSYNEQFF
cdr3_nt: TGTGCCAGCAGCCAAGCCGGGGGGCTCTCCTACAATGAGCAGTTCTTC

v_call: TRBV5-5
clone_size: many
d_call: TRBD1
j_call: TRBJ2-5
cdr3_aa: CASSLDGRGPETQYF
cdr3_nt: TGTGCCAGCAGCTTGGATGGCAGGGGGCCGGAGACCCAGTACTTC

v_call: TRBV7-8
clone_size: many
d_call: TRBD1
j_call: TRBJ2-3
cdr3_aa: CASSRRDRASDTQYF
cdr3_nt: TGTGCCAGCAGCCGCCGGGACAGGGCGTCAGATACGCAGTATTTT

v_call: TRBV6-5
clone_size: many
d_call: NA
j_call: TRBJ2-1
cdr3_aa: CASRGYNEQFF
cdr3_nt: TGTGCCAGCCGGGGCTACAATGAGCAGTTCTTC

v_call: TRBV4-2
clone_size: many
d_call: TRBD1
j_call: TRBJ2-7
cdr3_aa: CASSQGGQGSGEQYF
cdr3_nt: TGTGCCAGCAGCCAAGGCGGACAGGGATCGGGCGAGCAGTACTTC

v_call: TRBV12-5
clone_size: NA
d_call: NA
j_call: TRBJ2-7
cdr3_aa: CASGRWQGTGEQYF
cdr3_nt: TGTGCTAGTGGACGCTGGCAGGGTACGGGGGAGCAGTACTTC

v_call: TRBV2
clone_size: many
d_call: NA
j_call: TRBJ2-2
cdr3_aa: CASFHAPGDPTGELFF
cdr3_nt: TGTGCCAGCTTTCACGCCCCGGGAGATCCCACCGGGGAGCTGTTTTTT

v_call: TRBV20-1
clone_size: many
d_call: TRBD1
j_call: TRBJ2-7
cdr3_aa: CSASSGTGNYEQYF
cdr3_nt: TGCAGTGCTAGTAGTGGGACAGGGAACTACGAGCAGTACTTC

v_call: TRBV27
clone_size: few
d_call: NA
j_call: TRBJ1-6
cdr3_aa: CASRTGGAPLHF
cdr3_nt: TGTGCCAGCAGAACCGGGGGAGCACCCCTCCACTTT

v_call: TRBV7-2
clone_size: many
d_call: NA
j_call: TRBJ1-6
cdr3_aa: CASSLAWQGIYSPLHF
cdr3_nt: TGTGCCAGCAGCTTAGCGTGGCAGGGGATTTATTCACCCCTCCACTTT

v_call: TRBV18
clone_size: NA
d_call: NA
j_call: TRBJ2-7
cdr3_aa: CASSPSQGLGEQYF
cdr3_nt: TGTGCCAGCTCACCATCCCAGGGTCTTGGGGAGCAGTACTTC

v_call: TRBV9
clone_size: few
d_call: NA
j_call: TRBJ1-1
cdr3_aa: CASSVAYSTEAFF
cdr3_nt: TGTGCCAGCAGCGTAGCTTATAGCACTGAAGCTTTCTTT

v_call: TRBV12-3/TRBV12-4
clone_size: few
d_call: NA
j_call: TRBJ1-1
cdr3_aa: CASSLSSTEAFF
cdr3_nt: TGTGCCAGCAGTTTAAGCAGTACTGAAGCTTTCTTT

v_call: TRBV5-1
clone_size: many
d_call: NA
j_call: TRBJ1-6
cdr3_aa: CASTPGFNSPLHF
cdr3_nt: TGCGCCAGCACTCCAGGGTTTAATTCACCCCTCCACTTT

v_call: TRBV7-8
clone_size: many
d_call: NA
j_call: TRBJ1-6
cdr3_aa: CASSLVYNSPLHF
cdr3_nt: TGTGCCAGCAGCTTAGTCTATAATTCACCCCTCCACTTT

v_call: TRBV9
clone_size: many
d_call: NA
j_call: TRBJ1-6
cdr3_aa: CASSVAHGADSPLHF
cdr3_nt: TGTGCCAGCAGCGTAGCACACGGGGCGGATTCACCCCTCCACTTT